This T cell receptor (beta chain) was found in a study of cytomegalovirus exposure and HLA in healthy donors. Findings of the study overall: Later analysis demonstrated an association between a missense DCLRE1C variant and TCR beta V- and J-gene trimming.

The CDR3 loop spans 17 amino acids. The V gene end was trimmed by 2 bases and the J gene end by 6 bases; junction bases not matched to a gene: 16. Germline V CDR1 and CDR2: SGHDT, YYEEEE. A note on this clone: Its antigen is still unknown.

The PCR had 60 Vbeta and 13 Jbeta primers. The method was immunoSEQ multiplex PCR; TCRdb's version includes in-frame clones alone and lacks a portion of them. Among 95,000 to 150,000 clones listed, around 74% were seen once. V usage is TRBV5-6 and J usage is TRBJ2-5, with 7 bases aligning to TRBD1. The receptor was isolated from a man aged 55 to 70 in good health and CMV-seropositive. Source material: PBMCs. CDR3: CASSFRSLRGGLKTQYF. CDR3 nucleotides: TGTGCCAGCAGCTTTCGATCTCTGAGAGGGGGCTTGAAGACCCAGTACTTC.